Below, 32 T cell receptor beta chains from the same sample are listed, as sequenced in a study of blood T cells in healthy people across ages. A J-beta primer mix and a sample-barcoded 5' primer were used in a second PCR of roughly 6 to 11 cycles. One entry per CDR3 protein results from TCRdb running MiXCR on the 5' RACE reads. Here the sample spans 760,000 or so distinct CDR3 sequences, 25% being singletons. The same sample was also used in a study of T cells of mothers and their children.

Sequencing was done on a sample of blood. The source of these receptors is a boy between 5 and 17 years old in good health.

This clonotype occurred a few times. The V and J genes are TRBV15 and TRBJ2-7, with D possibly being TRBD1 (6 bases). The CDR3 contains 15 residues. Looked up from germline, CDR1 is LNHNV and CDR2 is YYDKDF (reference sequence). Deletions cut 1 base from V and 6 bases from J, with 16 bases between. CDR3 amino acids: CATSRADRWWSEQYF. The CDR3 coding sequence is TGTGCCACCAGCAGAGCCGACAGGTGGTGGAGCGAGCAGTACTTC.

The CDR3 nucleotides read TGCGCCAGCAGCAGGGGGCCCCCCTCTGGGGCCAACGTCCTGACTTTC. It encodes CASSRGPPSGANVLTF. The V call is TRBV5-1, the J call TRBJ2-6; 7 nucleotides align to TRBD1. The germline V gene encodes CDR1 SGHRS and CDR2 YFSETQ. J was trimmed by 0 bases and V by 4 bases; bases with no gene match: 4. The CDR3 sequence is 16 residues long.

The CDR3 bases are TGCAGTGCTAGGTCCGGGGCCCTCTACGAGCAGTACTTC. This gives the protein CSARSGALYEQYF. V and J are TRBV20-1 and TRBJ2-7; either TRBD1 or TRBD2 may fit D (5 bases each). There are 13 residues in the CDR3. Trimming removed 3 bases at V and 3 bases at J, with 12 bases between. Germline V gene data show CDR1 as DFQATT and CDR2 as SNEGSKA (reference sequence).

This clonotype was seen at least ten times. CDR3 DNA: TGCGCCAGCAGCCCAGGAGGGACAGGGAATCAGCCCCAGCATTTT. Encoded protein: CASSPGGTGNQPQHF. The rearrangement uses TRBV4-1 and TRBJ1-5; 9 bases align to TRBD1. This CDR3 spans 15 amino acids. Per germline, CDR1 MGHRA and CDR2 YSYEKL. The J segment lost 4 bases and the V segment lost 4 bases, leaving 5 bases of the junction unmatched.

This clonotype was detected only a few times. The J gene is TRBJ1-2, the V gene TRBV6-1, with 7 bases matching TRBD1. This CDR3 spans 14 amino acids. The germline V gene encodes CDR1 MNHNS and CDR2 SASEGT. The J segment lost 4 bases and the V segment lost 4 bases, leaving 6 bases of the junction unmatched. CDR3 bases: TGTGCCAGCAGTGTCGAGGGGGCTGGCTATGGCTACACCTTC. It specifies CASSVEGAGYGYTF.

About this clonotype itself: Sequence at one end of the junction differs from germline and may be a read error. The chain has TRBV6-5 and TRBJ1-1, with 10 bases lining up with TRBD1. This CDR3 has 17 residues. Per germline, CDR1 MNHEY and CDR2 SVGAGI. The CDR3 spells CASGYVGTGVRNTEAFF. Written as DNA, the CDR3 is TGTGCCAGCGGTTACGTAGGGACAGGGGTAAGGAACACTGAAGCTTTCTTT.

V and J are TRBV29-1 and TRBJ2-7; no definite D call. This CDR3 is built from 13 residues. The V end was cut by 4 bases, the J end by 5 bases, with 15 bases between. Germline V gene lookup returns CDR1 SQVTM and CDR2 ANQGSEA. The CDR3: CSVALREVNEQYF. The CDR3 DNA sequence: TGCAGCGTTGCCCTTAGAGAGGTCAACGAGCAGTACTTC.

The chain links TRBV27 to TRBJ2-7; D gene unclear. The V gene's germline CDR1 is MNHEY and CDR2 SMNVEV (reference sequence). V was shortened by 6 bases and J by 3 bases, with 6 bases between the two germline ends. The length of the CDR3 is 11 residues. The CDR3 sequence is CASRGYYEQYF. As DNA, the CDR3 is TGTGCCAGCAGAGGTTACTACGAGCAGTACTTC.

This clonotype was seen a handful of times. This chain joins TRBV7-9 and TRBJ2-5, with a tentative D call TRBD2 (6 bases). Germline V gene data show CDR1 as SEHNR and CDR2 as FQNEAQ (reference sequence). CDR3 length: 16 amino acids. V gave up 4 bases and J gave up 4 bases, with 19 bases separating them. CDR3 loop: CASSSTLEGQVETQYF. CDR3 in DNA: TGTGCCAGCAGCTCTACGCTGGAGGGCCAGGTAGAGACCCAGTACTTC.

The rearrangement joins TRBV4-1 to TRBJ2-7; TRBD2 matches 9 bases. The V gene's germline CDR1 is MGHRA and CDR2 YSYEKL. Losses at the gene ends were 0 bases for V and 3 bases for J; bases not matched to a gene: 3. The CDR3 totals 15 residues. CDR3 in DNA: TGCGCCAGCAGCCAAGATAGCGGGAGTGGCTACGAGCAGTACTTC. Amino acids: CASSQDSGSGYEQYF.

This clonotype turned up a few times. This rearrangement joins TRBV20-1 to TRBJ2-5; 8 bases match TRBD2. CDR1 is DFQATT and CDR2 is SNEGSKA in the germline V gene (reference sequence). The ends lost 2 bases at V and 3 bases at J; junction bases unmatched: 11. This CDR3 region has 16 residues. The CDR3, as DNA: TGCAGTGCTAGAAAATTGGCTAGCGGGTGGGAAGAGACCCAGTACTTC. Protein product: CSARKLASGWEETQYF.

This rearrangement joins TRBV19 to TRBJ2-1; D is unresolved. Deletions cut 0 bases from V and 2 bases from J, with 2 bases between. CDR1 is LNHDA and CDR2 is SQIVND in the germline V gene (reference sequence). The CDR3 has 13 residues. The CDR3 sequence is CASSIDPYNEQFF. DNA for the CDR3: TGTGCCAGTAGTATAGATCCCTACAATGAGCAGTTCTTC.

This clonotype was recorded a few times. The chain carries TRBV7-3 and TRBJ2-1; D gene ambiguous. The J call may be mistaken, given a closer DNA end match to TRBJ2-5. The CDR3 totals 13 residues. Germline CDR1 reads SGHTA; CDR2 reads FQGTGA. The CDR3 loop is CASSTFEEETQYF. CDR3 DNA: TGTGCCAGCAGCACCTTTGAGGAAGAGACCCAGTACTTC.

The gene calls are TRBV5-6 and TRBJ2-7, with 7 bases aligning to TRBD1. V lost 3 bases and J lost 6; bases outside the gene matches: 6. CDR1 SGHDT and CDR2 YYEEEE come from the germline V gene. The CDR3 totals 13 residues. CDR3 nucleotide sequence: TGTGCCAGCAGCTCCCGGACAGGCTTCGAGCAGTACTTC. Protein sequence: CASSSRTGFEQYF.

This sequence joins TRBV10-2 and TRBJ2-7, with unresolved D. Germline V gives CDR1 WSHSY, CDR2 SAAADI. V lost 0 bases and J lost 7, with 7 bases in between. CDR3 size: 12 residues. The CDR3 DNA sequence: TGCGCCAGCAGTGAGTCAGCCTTTGAGCAGTACTTC. Translated, it gives CASSESAFEQYF.

This chain connects TRBV9 to TRBJ2-7, with 7 positions matching TRBD1. Germline V gives CDR1 SGDLS, CDR2 YYNGEE. Trimming at V came to 4 bases and at J to 0 bases, leaving 7 bases not matched to a gene. There are 15 residues in the CDR3. CDR3 DNA: TGTGCCAGCAGCAGGTTGGGACAGAGCTCCTACGAGCAGTACTTC. Its protein product is CASSRLGQSSYEQYF.

This clonotype has only a few counts. The CDR3 DNA sequence: TGTGCCAGCAGCACTCGGACAGGGGGATGGACTGAAGCTTTCTTT. The encoded protein is CASSTRTGGWTEAFF. The chain recombines TRBV5-5 with TRBJ1-1; 10 bases are shared with TRBD1. This CDR3 has 15 amino acids. Germline CDR1 and CDR2: SGHKS and YYEKEE (reference sequence). Germline trimming cut 4 bases from V and 5 bases from J; bases unmatched to any gene: 8.

This clonotype was observed a handful of times. The chain employs TRBV12-3 or TRBV12-4 and TRBJ2-1, with D maybe TRBD2 (5 bases). Deletions cut 10 bases from V and 5 bases from J, with 18 bases between. The CDR3 is 14 amino acids. CDR3 sequence (DNA): TGTGCCATCATCGGGGAACCTCATAACAATGAGCAGTTCTTC. Translated: CAIIGEPHNNEQFF.

The V and J genes are TRBV4-3 and TRBJ2-3; perhaps TRBD1 as D (6 bases). The CDR3 loop spans 17 amino acids. Per germline, CDR1 LGHNA and CDR2 YSLEER. With 0 bases removed from V and 4 bases from J, the gap between germline ends came to 17 bases. The CDR3 nucleotides read TGCGCCAGCAGCCAAGATCGGTCGGGTGGGGGCGCAGATACGCAGTATTTT. Translating gives CASSQDRSGGGADTQYF.

There are a few counts of this clonotype. This chain links TRBV20-1 with TRBJ2-7, with TRBD2 identical over 8 bases. V lost 0 bases and J lost 2; bases outside the gene matches: 15. There are 18 residues in the CDR3. The germline V gene encodes CDR1 DFQATT and CDR2 SNEGSKA (reference sequence). CDR3 in DNA: TGCAGTGCTAGAGATAATCGGGCGACCGGGAGGGAACCCTACGAGCAGTACTTC. This sequence encodes CSARDNRATGREPYEQYF.

This chain connects TRBV5-1 to TRBJ1-1; tentatively, D is TRBD1 (6 bases). Trimming took 4 bases from V and 1 from J, leaving 14 bases between them. Germline loops: CDR1 SGHRS, CDR2 YFSETQ. CDR3 length equals 15 residues. The CDR3, as DNA: TGCGCCAGCAGCCACGGACAGACCCCGAACACTGAAGCTTTCTTT. Amino acid sequence: CASSHGQTPNTEAFF.

This clonotype was detected only a few times. As DNA, the CDR3 is TGTGCCAGCAGTGACTCGGTAGCGGAGGGCAATGAGCAGTTCTTC. Residues: CASSDSVAEGNEQFF. This sequence joins TRBV6-4 and TRBJ2-5; D might be TRBD2 (6 bases). Gene TRBJ2-1 matches the end of the DNA better, so the J call may be wrong. The CDR3 is 15 amino acids. From germline, CDR1 is MRHNA and CDR2 SNTAGT.

This clonotype occurred a few times. The rearrangement joins TRBV5-1 to TRBJ2-7; D uncertain. Trimming cost V 4 bases and J 7 bases, with 15 bases left between them. This CDR3 has 13 amino acids. Germline CDR1 and CDR2: SGHRS and YFSETQ. The CDR3 spells CASSPVPVGEQYF. The DNA of the CDR3 is TGCGCCAGCAGCCCCGTCCCCGTAGGGGAGCAGTACTTC.

This chain joins TRBV7-9 and TRBJ2-5, with 8 bases fitting TRBD2. V shed 10 bases and J 7 bases; nucleotides not matched to a gene: 14. The length of the CDR3 is 14 residues. Germline V gene lookup returns CDR1 SEHNR and CDR2 FQNEAQ (reference sequence). CDR3 nucleotides: TGTGCCAACACGGGGGGGGAACTGCTAAGGACCCAGTACTTC. Residues: CANTGGELLRTQYF. Complete variable domain (other parts from reference TRBV7-9 and TRBJ2-5): DTGVSQNPRHKITKRGQNVTFRCDPISEHNRLYWYRQTLGQGPEFLTYFQNEAQLEKSRLLSDRFSAERPKGSFSTLEIQRTEQGDSAMYLCANTGGELLRTQYFGPGTRLLVL.

The rearrangement links TRBV24-1 to TRBJ2-5; TRBD1 aligns across 9 bases. The J call could be wrong; TRBJ2-7 is a better fit for the DNA end. Germline V CDR1 and CDR2: KGHDR, SFDVKD. The CDR3 extends over 16 amino acids. CDR3 coding DNA: TGTGCCACCAGTGGGGGACAGGGAAAGGAGATCTACGAGCAGTACTTC. The encoded protein is CATSGGQGKEIYEQYF.

The chain employs TRBV7-2 and TRBJ2-1, with 10 positions matching TRBD2. The CDR3 totals 16 residues. Trimming removed 5 bases from V and 6 bases from J; junction bases left unmatched: 10. CDR1 is SGHTA and CDR2 is FQGNSA in the germline V gene. The CDR3 here is CASSPQLAGVPNEQFF. In DNA form, the CDR3 reads TGTGCCAGCAGCCCTCAGCTAGCGGGGGTTCCCAATGAGCAGTTCTTC.

The chain combines TRBV7-9 with TRBJ2-1; the D gene is possibly TRBD1 (6 bases). The CDR3 length is 15 residues. In germline, CDR1 is SEHNR, CDR2 FQNEAQ (reference sequence). Trimming shortened V by 5 bases and J by 5 bases, and 16 bases separated the two germline ends. This chain's CDR3 is CASSPSGESDNEQFF. The CDR3 DNA reads TGTGCCAGCAGCCCCTCAGGGGAGAGTGACAATGAGCAGTTCTTC.

In this sample, this clonotype turned up a few times. J is TRBJ2-1 and V is TRBV4-1; D might be TRBD1 (6 bases). The J call could be wrong; TRBJ2-7 is a better fit for the DNA end. The CDR3 totals 14 residues. Per germline, CDR1 MGHRA and CDR2 YSYEKL. The CDR3 bases are TGCGCCAGCAGCCAATCTACAGGGCAATGGGAGCAGTACTTC. Encoded protein: CASSQSTGQWEQYF.

The rearrangement links TRBV9 to TRBJ2-5; 11 nucleotides line up with TRBD2. The J call may not be correct, given that the DNA end is closer to TRBJ2-7. Germline V CDR1 and CDR2: SGDLS, YYNGEE. This CDR3 region has 17 residues. In nucleotides, the CDR3 is TGTGCCAGCAGCGCCCAAGCTAGCGGGGGGAATCCCTACGAGCAGTACTTC. It codes for CASSAQASGGNPYEQYF.

This clonotype has a handful of counts. The chain couples TRBV4-3 to TRBJ2-3; no definite D call. CDR1 is LGHNA, CDR2 YSLEER, per germline. The CDR3 runs 17 residues. The V end was cut by 0 bases, the J end by 4 bases, with 17 bases between. This chain's CDR3 is CASSQEYNFWAPDTQYF. As DNA, the CDR3 is TGCGCCAGCAGCCAAGAATATAACTTCTGGGCCCCAGATACGCAGTATTTT.

There are a few counts of this clonotype. The chain uses TRBV27 and TRBJ2-5, with 7 bases that match TRBD2. V trimming: 2 bases; J trimming: 0 bases; junction bases outside the gene matches: 6. The CDR3 extends over 16 amino acids. Per the germline V gene, CDR1 is MNHEY and CDR2 is SMNVEV (reference sequence). CDR3 bases: TGTGCCAGCAGTTTAAGGGCTAGCGGACACCAAGAGACCCAGTACTTC. This codes for CASSLRASGHQETQYF.

This clonotype was counted at least ten times. The V gene is TRBV4-1, the J gene TRBJ2-7; 8 bases agree with TRBD1. V dropped 4 bases and J dropped 4; count of bases not matched to a gene: 9. The CDR3 totals 15 residues. CDR1 is MGHRA and CDR2 is YSYEKL in the germline V gene. CDR3 DNA: TGCGCCAGCAGCCCCTCCGGGACAGGCGGATACGAGCAGTACTTC. This sequence encodes CASSPSGTGGYEQYF.